A single sample is the source of the 16 T cell receptor beta chains below, sequenced in a study of monozygotic twins with inflammatory bowel disease. TCRdb processed the 5' RACE reads again and assigns one entry to each CDR3 protein, with no DNA. The sample includes 120,000 to 150,000 distinct CDR3 sequences. The sequenced material came from blood. The receptor set was obtained from a human donor with ulcerative colitis or Crohn's disease, or a healthy co-twin of an affected twin (not recorded which).

The chain couples TRBV9 to TRBJ1-2; TCRdb's assignment of TRBD1 cannot be checked, as there is no DNA. CDR1 is SGDLS and CDR2 is YYNGEE in the germline V gene. The CDR3 has 14 amino acids. The CDR3 loop is CASSVIGTAYGYTF.

V is TRBV20-1 and J is TRBJ2-1; TCRdb picks TRBD2, but there is no DNA to check that call. Germline assignment: CDR1 DFQATT and CDR2 SNEGSKA (reference sequence). The CDR3 covers 15 residues. The CDR3 region is CSARDQRGGYNEQFF.

The V gene is TRBV12-3 or TRBV12-4, the J gene TRBJ1-6. The CDR3 contains 15 residues. CDR3: CASSFSVGPNSPLHF.

The V and J genes are TRBV4-3 and TRBJ2-3; no DNA is available, so the TRBD2 call from TCRdb remains unchecked. This CDR3 contains 16 residues. In germline, CDR1 is LGHNA, CDR2 YSLEER. The CDR3 reads CASSQGAGGRADTQYF.

V gene TRBV20-1 combines with J gene TRBJ2-5; the D call of TRBD2 rests on TCRdb alone, since no DNA is present to check it. Germline CDR1 reads DFQATT; CDR2 reads SNEGSKA (reference sequence). This CDR3 comprises 14 residues. The CDR3 reads CSAARSGGQETQYF.

The chain combines TRBV21-1 with TRBJ1-1; TCRdb's D gene call, TRBD1, goes unchecked for lack of DNA. TRBV21-1 is noted as a pseudogene. The CDR3 has 14 amino acids. CDR3 protein: CASRGQTMNTEAFF.

The chain has TRBV5-1 and TRBJ1-5; TCRdb's D call, TRBD1, is unchecked because there is no DNA. This CDR3 spans 16 amino acids. Germline loops: CDR1 SGHRS, CDR2 YFSETQ. This chain's CDR3 is CASSEGTGVSYQPQHF.

J is TRBJ2-1 and V is TRBV12-3 or TRBV12-4. The CDR3 contains 11 residues. CDR3 in amino acids: CASSLSDEQFF.

CDR3: CASSGTTTYSPLHF. V gene TRBV5-6 combines with J gene TRBJ1-6; checking the TCRdb D call of TRBD1 is not possible without DNA. There are 14 residues in the CDR3. The germline gives CDR1 SGHDT, CDR2 YYEEEE.

The chain carries TRBV5-1 and TRBJ2-5; TCRdb returns TRBD1, unconfirmable since there is no DNA. Per the germline V gene, CDR1 is SGHRS and CDR2 is YFSETQ. This CDR3 spans 15 amino acids. The chain's CDR3 is CASSPRDSWRETQYF.

The chain joins TRBV12-2 to TRBJ2-5; absent DNA, TCRdb's TRBD2 call cannot be checked. TRBV12-2 is a pseudogene locus. The CDR3 has 16 amino acids. The CDR3 sequence is CASRSRLAGNQETQYF.

The V and J genes are TRBV7-3 and TRBJ1-2; TCRdb proposes TRBD1, but this gene call is untestable without DNA. Germline V lookup: CDR1 SGHTA, CDR2 FQGTGA. The CDR3 extends over 13 amino acids. The CDR3: CASSPPGGGGYTF.

The chain is built from TRBV20-1 and TRBJ1-5; TCRdb reports TRBD1, a call that lacks DNA to check it against. The CDR3 spans 17 residues. CDR1 DFQATT and CDR2 SNEGSKA come from the germline V gene (reference sequence). The CDR3 reads CGISPKQTGGRNQPQHF.

V and J are TRBV5-1 and TRBJ2-1; absent DNA, TCRdb's TRBD1 call cannot be checked. This CDR3 spans 13 amino acids. Germline V gene lookup returns CDR1 SGHRS and CDR2 YFSETQ. The CDR3 sequence is CASTLRGYNEQFF. Filled out from reference TRBV5-1 and TRBJ2-1, the complete variable domain reads KAGVTQTPRYLIKTRGQQVTLSCSPISGHRSVSWYQQTPGQGLQFLFEYFSETQRNKGNFPGRFSGRQFSNSRSEMNVSTLELGDSALYLCASTLRGYNEQFFGPGTRLTVL.

The chain links TRBV5-4 to TRBJ1-2; the D call of TRBD1 rests on TCRdb alone, since no DNA is present to check it. The CDR3 has 13 amino acids. Germline V gene sequence: CDR1 SGHNT, CDR2 YYREEE (reference sequence). The CDR3 loop reads CASSLRQGYGYTF.

The gene calls are TRBV27 and TRBJ2-6; there is no DNA to check the TCRdb D call of TRBD2. This CDR3 comprises 18 residues. CDR1 is MNHEY and CDR2 is SMNVEV in the germline V gene (reference sequence). The CDR3 here is CASSSRTSGGAGANVLTF.